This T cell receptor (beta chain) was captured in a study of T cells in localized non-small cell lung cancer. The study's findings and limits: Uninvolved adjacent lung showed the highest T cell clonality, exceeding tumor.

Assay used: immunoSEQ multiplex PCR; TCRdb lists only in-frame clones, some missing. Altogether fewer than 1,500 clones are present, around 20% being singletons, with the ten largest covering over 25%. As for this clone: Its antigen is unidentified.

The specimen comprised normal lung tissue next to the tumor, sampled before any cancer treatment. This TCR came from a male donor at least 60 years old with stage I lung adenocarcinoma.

DNA of the CDR3: TGTGCCAGCCGGACAGGTCATGGAGGCAATGAGCAGTTCTTC. Residues: CASRTGHGGNEQFF. The chain employs TRBV19 and TRBJ2-1; 7 positions match TRBD1. J gave up 6 bases and V 9 bases, and 11 bases lay outside the gene matches. The CDR3 is 14 residues long. The germline V gene encodes CDR1 LNHDA and CDR2 SQIVND (reference sequence).